The clone carrying this TCR beta chain was observed at least ten times. Antigen unknown. In patients aged 18 to 65, hyperthyroidism was newly diagnosed, with duration under 2 months. Uncontrolled infection, other autoimmune disease, pregnancy or lactation led to exclusion. For the diagnoses, clinical symptoms, serum thyroxine and TRAb, thyroid ultrasound and orbital computed tomography were used. Germline lookup yields CDR1 LNHDA and CDR2 SQIVND (reference sequence). The CDR3 extends over 14 amino acids. Trimming removed 8 bases at V and 2 bases at J, with 15 bases between. TCR beta CDR3 sequences were amplified from RNA transcripts. The TCR CDR3 first-round RT-PCR relied on the HTBI primer set. MiXCR was run by TCRdb on the multiplex PCR reads, yielding one entry per CDR3 protein. The sample holds a few hundred thousand distinct CDR3 sequences, less than 15% seen once. This sample stems from a study of T cells in Graves' hyperthyroidism and ophthalmopathy. Study results and limitations: Peripheral blood also featured most of the thyroid clonotypes expanded above 0.001.

Material for sequencing was blood. The source of this sequence is a woman in her thirties or forties with Graves' hyperthyroidism. The J gene is TRBJ1-2, the V gene TRBV19; a weak D match, TRBD1 (6 bases). The CDR3 nucleotides are TGTGCCAGTGTTACCGGGACAACGAACTATGGCTACACCTTC. Amino acids: CASVTGTTNYGYTF.